A selection of T cell receptor beta chains follows, all from one sample in a study of T-cell memory formation after mild COVID-19. A single record per CDR3 protein comes from TCRdb applying MiXCR to the 5' RACE reads. The repertoire holds roughly 99,000 distinct CDR3 sequences, with around an eighth as singletons. The sample comprised PBMCs or a T cell subset sorted from them (not recorded which). Receptor source: a man aged 18 to 30 who had mild COVID-19 (a few samples of this study predate the infection). Cell type and time point are not known. Each CDR3 is given without its conserved first and last residue. D genes are given only for firm matches.

>NA|TRBV29-1|TRBJ1-1
SVEAGRGTEAF
>NA|TRBV6-6|TRBJ1-1
ASSYPDRNTEAF
>NA|TRBV29-1|TRBJ2-5
SAIEAVLQETQY
>NA|TRBV5-1|TRBJ2-1
ASSLPRTNEQF
>NA|TRBV4-1|TRBJ1-5
ASSIGGSNQPQH
>NA|TRBV6-5|TRBJ1-1
ASSYEALNTEAF
>TRBD1|TRBV20-1|TRBJ1-1
SARDRDRAHSFEAF
>NA|TRBV7-6|TRBJ2-1
ASSPQRGSYNEQF
>NA|TRBV7-9|TRBJ1-1
ASSLGGENAF
>NA|TRBV20-1|TRBJ2-3
SASQPFRSTDTQY
>NA|TRBV21-1|TRBJ2-4
ASRLGLREIQY
>NA|TRBV7-2|TRBJ1-2
ASSANPGADGYT
>TRBD1|TRBV12-3/TRBV12-4|TRBJ2-1
AAGTGFPFAYEQF
>TRBD1|TRBV10-3|TRBJ1-2
AISESPRTGGRYGYT
>NA|TRBV10-3|TRBJ2-7
ASRATESYEQY
>TRBD1|TRBV11-2|TRBJ2-7
ASSLQPGQVYEQY
>NA|TRBV7-6|TRBJ2-7
ASSPRSGPNEQY
>NA|TRBV6-2/TRBV6-3|TRBJ2-6
ASSYSPHVLT
>NA|TRBV6-5|TRBJ1-2
ASSSHRDRRYGYT
>TRBD1|TRBV29-1|TRBJ1-4
SVEVLRQGDEKLF
>TRBD1|TRBV12-3/TRBV12-4|TRBJ2-4
ASSPGTVQNIQY
>NA|TRBV27|TRBJ1-6
ASSFGVRGGSPLH
>TRBD1|TRBV20-1|TRBJ1-1
SALGQGRRTEAF
>TRBD2|TRBV6-2/TRBV6-3|TRBJ2-7
ASSWRGDLDEQY
>TRBD1|TRBV18|TRBJ1-2
ASSNVRTGGTDYGYT
>NA|TRBV7-2|TRBJ1-1
ASSKLAGYDTEAF
>TRBD1|TRBV7-9|TRBJ2-3
AIHGTADTQY
>NA|TRBV19|TRBJ1-5
ASSISNQPQH
>NA|TRBV20-1|TRBJ2-7
SARDQGTYEQY
>NA|TRBV4-1|TRBJ2-1
ASSQLREEQF
>TRBD2|TRBV9|TRBJ2-1
ASSVGTSSYNEQF
>NA|TRBV7-2|TRBJ2-5
ASSLGEVEETQY
>NA|TRBV6-1|TRBJ2-3
ASSEALTPSRDTQY
>NA|TRBV6-5|TRBJ2-3
ASHRGGAEDTQY
>TRBD1|TRBV5-5|TRBJ1-2
ASGTGTVYGYT
>NA|TRBV4-1|TRBJ2-5
ASRGAAQETQY
>NA|TRBV7-6|TRBJ1-4
ASSFRATNEKLF
>TRBD2|TRBV12-5|TRBJ2-5
ASGQLAGGINEESQY
>NA|TRBV6-5|TRBJ1-2
ASSWTEVWGTYT